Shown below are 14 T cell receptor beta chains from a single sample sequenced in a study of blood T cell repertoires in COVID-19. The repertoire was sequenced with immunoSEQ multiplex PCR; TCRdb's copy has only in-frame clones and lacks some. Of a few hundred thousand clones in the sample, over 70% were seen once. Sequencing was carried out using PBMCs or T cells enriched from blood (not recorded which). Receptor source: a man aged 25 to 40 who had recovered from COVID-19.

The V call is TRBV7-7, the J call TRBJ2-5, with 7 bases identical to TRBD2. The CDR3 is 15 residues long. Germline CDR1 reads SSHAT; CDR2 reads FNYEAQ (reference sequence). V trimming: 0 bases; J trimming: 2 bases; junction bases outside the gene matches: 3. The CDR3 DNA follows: TGTGCCAGCAGCTTAGCGTGGGGGGGACAAGAGACCCAGTACTTC. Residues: CASSLAWGGQETQYF.

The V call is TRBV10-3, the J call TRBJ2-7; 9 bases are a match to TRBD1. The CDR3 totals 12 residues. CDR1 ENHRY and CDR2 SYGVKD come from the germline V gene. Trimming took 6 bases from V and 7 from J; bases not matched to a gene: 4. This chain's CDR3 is CAIRGQGSEQYF. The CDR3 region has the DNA TGTGCCATCAGGGGACAGGGATCAGAGCAGTACTTC.

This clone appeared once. CDR3 sequence (DNA): TGTGCCAGCAGTGAGCGGGACAGCTATCAGCCCCAGCATTTT. Translated, it gives CASSERDSYQPQHF. The V and J genes are TRBV6-1 and TRBJ1-5; 7 bases align to TRBD1. Per germline, CDR1 MNHNS and CDR2 SASEGT. V gave up 3 bases and J gave up 5 bases; unmatched junction bases: 4. The CDR3 covers 14 residues.

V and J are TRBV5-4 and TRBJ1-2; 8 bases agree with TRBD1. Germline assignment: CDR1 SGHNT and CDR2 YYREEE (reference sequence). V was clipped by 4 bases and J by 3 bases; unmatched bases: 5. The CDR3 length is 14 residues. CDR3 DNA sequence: TGTGCCAGCAGCCGACAGGGACAGGACTATGGCTACACCTTC. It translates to CASSRQGQDYGYTF.

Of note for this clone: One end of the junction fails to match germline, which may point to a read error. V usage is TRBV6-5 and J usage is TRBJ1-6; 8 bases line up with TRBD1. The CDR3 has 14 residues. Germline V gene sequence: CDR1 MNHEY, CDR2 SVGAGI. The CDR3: CASNRGADNSPLHF. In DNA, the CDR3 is TGTGCGAGCAACAGGGGGGCGGATAATTCACCCCTCCACTTT.

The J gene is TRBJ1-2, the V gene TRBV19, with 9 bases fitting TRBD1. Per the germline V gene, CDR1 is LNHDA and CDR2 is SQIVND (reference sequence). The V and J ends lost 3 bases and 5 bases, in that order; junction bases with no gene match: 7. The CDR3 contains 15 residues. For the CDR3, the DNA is TGTGCCAGTAGTATGACCCACAGGGGGCTGTATGGCTACACCTTC. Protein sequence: CASSMTHRGLYGYTF. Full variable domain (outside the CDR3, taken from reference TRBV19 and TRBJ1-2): DGGITQSPKYLFRKEGQNVTLSCEQNLNHDAMYWYRQDPGQGLRLIYYSQIVNDFQKGDIAEGYSVSREKKESFPLTVTSAQKNPTAFYLCASSMTHRGLYGYTFGSGTRLTVV.

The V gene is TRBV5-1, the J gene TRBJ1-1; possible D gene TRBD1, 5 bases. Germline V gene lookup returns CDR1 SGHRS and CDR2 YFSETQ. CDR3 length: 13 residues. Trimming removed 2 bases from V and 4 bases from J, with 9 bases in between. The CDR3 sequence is CASSLGVGTEAFF. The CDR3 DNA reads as TGCGCCAGCAGCTTAGGGGTCGGCACTGAAGCTTTCTTT.

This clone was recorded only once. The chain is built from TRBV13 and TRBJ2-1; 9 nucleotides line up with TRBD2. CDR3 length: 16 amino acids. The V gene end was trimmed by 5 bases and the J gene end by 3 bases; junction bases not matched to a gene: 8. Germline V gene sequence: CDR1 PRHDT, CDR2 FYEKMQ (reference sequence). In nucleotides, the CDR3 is TGTGCCAGCAGCACAAGCGGGGGGCCAAACTACAATGAGCAGTTCTTC. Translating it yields CASSTSGGPNYNEQFF.

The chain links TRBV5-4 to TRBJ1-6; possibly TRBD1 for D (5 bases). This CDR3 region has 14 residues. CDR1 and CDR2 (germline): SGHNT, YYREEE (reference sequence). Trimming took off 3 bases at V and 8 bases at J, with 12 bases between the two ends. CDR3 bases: TGTGCCAGCAGCTCAGGGATTCTCCATTCACCCCTCCACTTT. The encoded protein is CASSSGILHSPLHF.

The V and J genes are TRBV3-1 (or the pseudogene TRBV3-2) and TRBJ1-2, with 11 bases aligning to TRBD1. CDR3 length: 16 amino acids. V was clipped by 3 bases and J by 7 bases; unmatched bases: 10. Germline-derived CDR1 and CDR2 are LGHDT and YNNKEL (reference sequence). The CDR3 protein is CASSHEGQGARSGYTF. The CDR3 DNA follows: TGTGCCAGCAGCCACGAAGGACAGGGGGCGCGGAGTGGCTACACCTTC.

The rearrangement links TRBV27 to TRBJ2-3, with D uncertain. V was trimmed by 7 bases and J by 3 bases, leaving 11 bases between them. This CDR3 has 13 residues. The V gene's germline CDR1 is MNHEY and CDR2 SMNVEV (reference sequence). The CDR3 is CASTTAVTDTQYF. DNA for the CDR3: TGTGCCAGCACAACAGCAGTGACAGATACGCAGTATTTT.

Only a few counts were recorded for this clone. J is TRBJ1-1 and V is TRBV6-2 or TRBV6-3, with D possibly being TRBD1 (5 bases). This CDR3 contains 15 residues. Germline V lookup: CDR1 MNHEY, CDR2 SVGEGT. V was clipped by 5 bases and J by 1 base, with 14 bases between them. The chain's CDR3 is CASSLRGGKNTEAFF. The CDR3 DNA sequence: TGTGCCAGCAGTCTCCGGGGGGGGAAGAACACTGAAGCTTTCTTT.

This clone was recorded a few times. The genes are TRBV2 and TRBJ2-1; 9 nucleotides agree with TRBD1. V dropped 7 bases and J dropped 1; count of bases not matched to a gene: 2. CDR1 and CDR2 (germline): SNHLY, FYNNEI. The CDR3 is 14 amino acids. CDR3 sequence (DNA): TGTGCCAGCAAGGACAGGGGATCCTACAATGAGCAGTTCTTC. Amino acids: CASKDRGSYNEQFF.

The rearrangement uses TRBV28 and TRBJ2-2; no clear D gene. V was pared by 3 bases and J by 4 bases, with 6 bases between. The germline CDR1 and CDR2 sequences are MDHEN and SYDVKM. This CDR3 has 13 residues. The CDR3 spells CASSFHSTGELFF. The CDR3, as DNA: TGTGCCAGCAGTTTTCATAGCACCGGGGAGCTGTTTTTT.